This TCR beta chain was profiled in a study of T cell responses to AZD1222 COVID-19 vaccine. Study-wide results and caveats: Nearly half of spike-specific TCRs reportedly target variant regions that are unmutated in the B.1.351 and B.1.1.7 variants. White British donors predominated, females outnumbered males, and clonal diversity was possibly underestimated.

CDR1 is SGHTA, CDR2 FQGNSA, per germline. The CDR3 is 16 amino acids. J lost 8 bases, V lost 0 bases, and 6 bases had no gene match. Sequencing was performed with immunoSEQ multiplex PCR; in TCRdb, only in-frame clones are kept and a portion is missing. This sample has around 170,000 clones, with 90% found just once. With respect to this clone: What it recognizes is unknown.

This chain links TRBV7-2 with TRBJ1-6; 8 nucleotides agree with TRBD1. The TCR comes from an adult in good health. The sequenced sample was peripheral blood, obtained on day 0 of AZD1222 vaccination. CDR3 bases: TGTGCCAGCAGCTTAGCGCTAGGACAGGGTTATTCACCCCTCCACTTT. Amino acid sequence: CASSLALGQGYSPLHF.